This is a list of T cell receptor beta chains from one sample in a study of cytomegalovirus exposure and HLA in healthy donors. TCRdb's copy holds only in-frame clones and misses some; the assay was immunoSEQ multiplex PCR. The sample holds roughly 150,000 clones, less than 90% seen once. The material sequenced was PBMCs. The receptor source for this set is a young man in good health and CMV-seropositive. Both conserved end residues are part of each CDR3. Fields, in order: V gene, D gene, clone size, J gene, CDR3 length, CDR3 protein. D genes are given only for firm matches. Size is stated for part of the rows, as once, few or many counts, or as a class when the clone is expanded.

>TRBV6-5|TRBD1|-|TRBJ1-3|16
CASSSWDRGSGNTIYF
>TRBV5-3|TRBD2|-|TRBJ2-3|17
CARSDPGLATNTDTQYF
>TRBV11-2|-|-|TRBJ2-7|14
CASTLSVGAHEQYF
>TRBV11-2|TRBD2|few|TRBJ2-3|14
CASSSWGEGDTQYF
>TRBV9|TRBD2|once|TRBJ2-1|16
CASSPNPGRTYNEQFF
>TRBV19|-|once|TRBJ2-7|14
CASSSETSSYEQYF
>TRBV25-1|TRBD2|-|TRBJ2-7|13
CASRGDHSYEQYF
>TRBV28|TRBD2|once|TRBJ2-1|13
CASTAGRRAEQFF
>TRBV28|-|-|TRBJ2-7|12
CASREGSYEQYF
>TRBV28|TRBD1|-|TRBJ1-1|16
CASSSITGARDTEAFF
>TRBV6-5|TRBD1|-|TRBJ1-4|15
CASSYLRTGQEKLFF
>TRBV6-5|TRBD1|-|TRBJ1-2|14
CASSEEGTAYGYTF
>TRBV19|-|-|TRBJ1-5|16
CASSIVFRVSNQPQHF
>TRBV5-1|TRBD1|-|TRBJ1-1|18
CASSYGRGRNEVNTEAFF
>TRBV18|-|-|TRBJ2-2|15
CASSPVLSGTGELFF
>TRBV10-2|TRBD1|-|TRBJ2-1|14
CASSDTGAYNEQFF
>TRBV13|-|-|TRBJ1-2|14
CASSLGQGVYGYTF
>TRBV27|-|-|TRBJ1-3|14
CASSLSGAGNTIYF
>TRBV7-9|-|many|TRBJ1-4|15
CASSLEGAGDEKLFF
>TRBV7-3|-|-|TRBJ1-1|16
CASSLHPTGPNTEAFF
>TRBV5-1|-|-|TRBJ2-5|14
CASSPLGSQETQYF
>TRBV6-5|TRBD2|-|TRBJ2-7|15
CASSYGGRSSYEQYF
>TRBV2|-|-|TRBJ1-5|14
CASSEAGGGQPQHF
>TRBV7-2|TRBD2|-|TRBJ2-1|19
CASSSPGLAGGSLGLVQFF
>TRBV4-1|TRBD1|-|TRBJ2-4|17
CASSQDPRQGALNIQYF
>TRBV7-2|-|-|TRBJ1-1|14
CASSLHRTNTEAFF
>TRBV10-3|-|-|TRBJ2-1|12
CAISTQGNEQFF
>TRBV28|-|-|TRBJ1-2|13
CASSPYINYGYTF
>TRBV7-9|-|-|TRBJ2-1|14
CASSLAYEDNEQFF
>TRBV28|-|-|TRBJ1-2|15
CASGSGGAGSYGYTF
>TRBV23-1|TRBD1|-|TRBJ2-7|14
CAGVPGQGSCEQYF
>TRBV4-1|TRBD1|-|TRBJ1-5|17
CASSQEVSGGPFRPQHF
>TRBV7-2|-|few|TRBJ2-1|14
CASSLGHSTDEQFF
>TRBV5-6|-|-|TRBJ1-1|11
CASSTRQEAFF
>TRBV15|-|-|TRBJ2-7|12
CATSRDPGEQYF
>TRBV30|TRBD1|once|TRBJ1-5|12
CALDRVGQPQHF
>TRBV2|-|-|TRBJ2-1|12
CASSRGYNEQFF
>TRBV4-1|TRBD1|-|TRBJ1-5|15
CASSRRGQGDQPQHF
>TRBV5-1|-|-|TRBJ2-7|15
CASSLSAGGIYEQYF
>TRBV30|-|-|TRBJ1-3|14
CAWSADSPGNTIYF
>TRBV29-1|TRBD1|-|TRBJ1-1|12
CSVATGDTEAFF
>TRBV7-2|TRBD1|-|TRBJ1-2|17
CASSLMSPGQGEFGYTF
>TRBV2|-|-|TRBJ2-4|16
CASSEGGPWSKNIQYF
>TRBV27|TRBD2|-|TRBJ2-7|15
CASSPRGGKSYEQYF
>TRBV28|-|-|TRBJ2-6|15
CASRPTGTGANVLTF
>TRBV11-2|TRBD2|-|TRBJ2-5|19
CASSAQGTSGGKDQETQYF
>TRBV4-1|TRBD1|-|TRBJ1-1|14
CASRRQGVGTEAFF
>TRBV29-1|TRBD2|-|TRBJ2-3|16
CSVTTLAGEGTDTQYF
>TRBV30|-|-|TRBJ1-1|14
CAWSVGVVDTEAFF
>TRBV5-6|-|few|TRBJ2-3|16
CASSLPQGGITDTQYF
>TRBV4-3|-|-|TRBJ2-6|16
CASSQATGTGANVLTF
>TRBV27|-|once|TRBJ2-2|16
CASSSRTGRDTGELFF
>TRBV10-1|TRBD1|-|TRBJ2-4|13
CASSADRGGIQYF
>TRBV30|TRBD1|-|TRBJ2-2|14
CAWEGAGNTGELFF
>TRBV30|-|-|TRBJ2-4|16
CAWSFRGGEVKNIQYF